This T cell receptor beta chain stems from a study of CD8 T cells in ankylosing spondylitis. In making TCR beta libraries, quantitative 5'-RACE with molecular barcodes was used. TCRdb ran MiXCR on the 5' RACE reads and lists one entry per CDR3 protein. The table has more than 600,000 distinct CDR3 sequences, around 20% seen once. Broader study findings: It was reported that disease-linked clones were significantly enriched in matched ankylosing spondylitis synovial fluid. Peripheral blood samples showed relatively rare disease-linked clones, and these clones were CD8+. Typical of ankylosing spondylitis blood, it appeared, was a TCR beta motif of eight highly homologous variants. Reactive arthritis synovial fluid and blood were previously reported to contain some motif variants.

This CDR3 spans 14 amino acids. Trimming cost V 4 bases and J 4 bases; bases outside gene matches: 4. Germline V lookup: CDR1 SGHRS, CDR2 YFSETQ. This clonotype was detected many times. The antigen is not known. This clonotype originated in a male donor with ankylosing spondylitis. This chain links TRBV5-1 with TRBJ2-5; 10 bases map to TRBD2. The specimen sequenced was blood, either unsorted or a sorted T cell fraction (not recorded which). CDR3 sequence: CASSLRLAGETQYF. Here the CDR3 DNA reads TGCGCCAGCAGCCTCCGACTAGCGGGAGAGACCCAGTACTTC. Combining the CDR3 with reference TRBV5-1 and TRBJ2-5 gives the whole variable domain KAGVTQTPRYLIKTRGQQVTLSCSPISGHRSVSWYQQTPGQGLQFLFEYFSETQRNKGNFPGRFSGRQFSNSRSEMNVSTLELGDSALYLCASSLRLAGETQYFGPGTRLLVL.